A selection of T cell receptor beta chains follows, all from one sample in a study of human T cells and chemical hapten exposure. TCRdb called the RACE reads again in MiXCR, with one record for every CDR3 protein. Of 300,000 to 350,000 distinct CDR3 sequences detected, approximately 6.3% appear once; the ten largest clones hold about 8%. Sequencing was performed on whole blood, taken in connection with sensitization to the hapten diphenylcyclopropenone (DPC). These receptors were obtained from a young woman with alopecia areata. Some clones in this sample may be carry-over from other donors' samples. Each CDR3 is given with its conserved first and last residue. D genes are given only for firm matches. Only some rows state a clone size, as once, few, many or a class for expanded clones.

clone_size j_call v_call d_call cdr3_aa cdr3_nt
many TRBJ1-2 TRBV6-5 TRBD1 CASSRTGYGYTF TGTGCCAGCAGTCGGACAGGGTACGGCTACACCTTC
many TRBJ2-3 TRBV20-1 - CSAWGGRGTDTQYF TGCAGTGCTTGGGGGGGCCGGGGGACAGATACGCAGTATTTT
many TRBJ1-2 TRBV12-3/TRBV12-4 TRBD1 CASSRTGGLHNYGYTF TGTGCCAGCAGTCGGACAGGGGGCCTCCATAACTATGGCTACACCTTC
many TRBJ1-6 TRBV12-3/TRBV12-4 - CASSFPQGTGNSPLHF TGTGCCAGCAGTTTCCCTCAGGGGACGGGGAATTCACCCCTCCACTTT
- TRBJ2-7 TRBV28 - CASSRTPHTYEQYF TGTGCCAGCAGTAGGACCCCGCACACCTACGAGCAGTACTTC
few TRBJ1-2 TRBV4-2 - CASSQGEWPSTF TGTGCCAGCAGCCAAGGTGAATGGCCCTCCACCTTC
few TRBJ2-7 TRBV27 - CASSRKVFSYEQYF TGTGCCAGCAGCCGGAAGGTCTTCTCGTACGAGCAGTACTTC
few TRBJ1-4 TRBV4-3 - CASSQDLRRANEKLFF TGCGCCAGCAGCCAAGATCTCCGCCGGGCTAATGAAAAACTGTTTTTT
many TRBJ1-2 TRBV4-3 TRBD1 CASSSGQGASTYGYTF TGCGCCAGCAGCAGTGGGCAGGGGGCGTCTACCTATGGCTACACCTTC
- TRBJ2-3 TRBV7-8 TRBD2 CASSFGASGPHTDTQYF TGTGCCAGCAGCTTCGGGGCTAGCGGGCCTCACACAGATACGCAGTATTTT
few TRBJ2-1 TRBV12-3/TRBV12-4 - CASSLETGNEQFF TGTGCCAGCAGTTTAGAAACAGGGAATGAGCAGTTCTTC
few TRBJ1-6 TRBV5-1 - CASSLYGSFEGNSPLHF TGCGCCAGCAGCTTGTATGGGTCTTTCGAGGGTAATTCACCCCTCCACTTT
few TRBJ1-6 TRBV6-1 TRBD1 CASSPAGGGNSPLHF TGTGCCAGCAGTCCCGCAGGGGGCGGGAATTCACCCCTCCACTTT
- TRBJ2-3 TRBV7-3 TRBD2 CASSLSPGGLGRFTDTQYF TGTGCCAGCAGCTTAAGCCCCGGGGGACTAGGGAGGTTCACAGATACGCAGTATTTT
- TRBJ2-3 TRBV20-1 TRBD2 CSAGGKRADTQYF TGCAGTGCCGGGGGGAAAAGGGCAGATACGCAGTATTTT
many TRBJ2-5 TRBV29-1 - CSVEWGRGRGQETQYF TGCAGCGTTGAATGGGGTCGGGGAAGGGGCCAAGAGACCCAGTACTTC
- TRBJ2-1 TRBV28 TRBD1 CASRGQGFINEQFF TGTGCCAGCAGGGGACAGGGATTTATAAATGAGCAGTTCTTC
many TRBJ2-3 TRBV7-9 TRBD2 CASSLRLAGGTDTQYF TGTGCCAGCAGCTTAAGACTAGCGGGGGGCACAGATACGCAGTATTTT
few TRBJ2-7 TRBV27 - CASSLSQGFYEQYF TGTGCCAGCAGTTTATCCCAGGGATTCTACGAGCAGTACTTC
many TRBJ1-1 TRBV7-9 - CASSFYMNTEAFF TGTGCCAGCAGCTTTTACATGAACACTGAAGCTTTCTTT
few TRBJ1-1 TRBV3-1 TRBD1 CASSQRGTGYSEAFF TGTGCCAGCAGCCAGCGTGGGACAGGGTACTCTGAAGCTTTCTTT
- TRBJ1-2 TRBV12-3/TRBV12-4 - CASSLDQVGTGLIGYGYTF TGTGCCAGCAGTTTAGACCAGGTTGGAACAGGACTTATAGGCTATGGCTACACCTTC
- TRBJ2-3 TRBV7-2 TRBD2 CASSFGGGDADTQYF TGTGCCAGCAGCTTCGGCGGGGGGGATGCAGATACGCAGTATTTT
- TRBJ2-7 TRBV27 - CASSPGAIRTYEQYF TGTGCCAGCAGTCCAGGGGCCATAAGGACCTACGAGCAGTACTTC
many TRBJ1-4 TRBV4-1 - CASSQVADEKLFF TGCGCCAGCAGCCAAGTGGCGGATGAAAAACTGTTTTTT
few TRBJ2-7 TRBV7-9 - CASSLVEREQYF TGTGCCAGCAGCTTAGTTGAGAGGGAGCAGTACTTC
- TRBJ1-3 TRBV10-3 TRBD1 CASGQRPGNTIYF TGTGCCTCGGGACAGCGACCTGGAAACACCATATATTTT
- TRBJ1-1 TRBV4-1 - CASSHTTVRNTEAFF TGCGCCAGCAGCCACACGACAGTCCGGAACACTGAAGCTTTCTTT
- TRBJ1-5 TRBV5-1 TRBD1 CASSFGGGEGQPQHF TGCGCCAGCAGTTTTGGAGGGGGCGAGGGACAGCCCCAGCATTTT
many TRBJ2-7 TRBV4-2 TRBD1 CASSSHRGSSSYEQYF TGTGCCAGCAGCTCACACAGGGGTTCGAGCTCCTACGAGCAGTACTTC
- TRBJ2-5 TRBV5-6 TRBD2 CASSFGLAGGPETQYF TGTGCCAGCAGCTTTGGACTAGCGGGGGGGCCGGAGACCCAGTACTTC